This TCR beta chain appears in the sequencing data of a study of shared clonotypes between healthy human individuals. The table came from immunoSEQ multiplex PCR; TCRdb's copy has only in-frame clones and leaves some out. Here the sample spans about 660,000 clones, under 80% being singletons. This CDR3 region has 14 residues. Between the trimmed V and J ends, which lost 5 bases and 4 bases, there was a span of 14 bases. Germline V gene data show CDR1 as SEHNR and CDR2 as FQNEAQ (reference sequence). The sample holds one count of this clone. Source material: memory CD4+ T cells sorted from blood. Subset defined: CD45RA-negative fraction. The chain couples TRBV7-9 to TRBJ1-1; D remains unclear. The origin of this receptor is a young woman in good health. As DNA, the CDR3 is TGTGCCAGCAGCCCCTACACAAGCCGCACTGAAGCTTTCTTT. This codes for CASSPYTSRTEAFF. Drawing the rest from reference TRBV7-9 and TRBJ1-1, the complete variable domain is DTGVSQNPRHKITKRGQNVTFRCDPISEHNRLYWYRQTLGQGPEFLTYFQNEAQLEKSRLLSDRFSAERPKGSFSTLEIQRTEQGDSAMYLCASSPYTSRTEAFFGQGTRLTVV.